The 11 T cell receptor beta chains given below trace back to one sample, sequenced in a study of control samples from healthy donors and cancer patients. The assay was immunoSEQ multiplex PCR, and TCRdb's table has in-frame clones only and misses some. The repertoire holds approximately 90,000 clones, with roughly 80% as singletons. Material for sequencing was blood. These receptors all stem from a man younger than 45 in good health.

The rearrangement joins TRBV6-6 to TRBJ1-5; D remains ambiguous. Germline V gives CDR1 MNHNY, CDR2 SVGAGI (reference sequence). Deletions cut 6 bases from V and 4 bases from J, with 7 bases between. The CDR3 spans 12 residues. The CDR3: CASRNRNQPQHF. The DNA for the CDR3 is TGTGCCAGCAGGAACCGTAATCAGCCCCAGCATTTT.

This clone was recorded a few times. The chain carries TRBV6-2 or TRBV6-3 and TRBJ1-6; 7 bases align to TRBD1. The CDR3 is 13 residues long. The ends lost 3 bases at V and 8 bases at J; junction bases unmatched: 1. CDR1 and CDR2 (germline): MNHEY, SVGEGT. The DNA for the CDR3 is TGTGCCAGCAGTTATACAGGGGATTCACCCCTCCACTTT. This gives the protein CASSYTGDSPLHF.

On this clone: The junction departs from the called germline gene at one end, perhaps through a read error. The J gene is TRBJ1-3, the V gene TRBV12-3 or TRBV12-4; D unclear. The CDR3 consists of 11 residues. The CDR3: CASSSGLSRRF. The CDR3 DNA reads TGTGCCAGCAGTTCGGGCCTCTCTCGCCGTTTT.

V and J are TRBV7-3 and TRBJ1-6; D remains unclear. The CDR3 extends over 14 amino acids. Germline CDR1 reads SGHTA; CDR2 reads FQGTGA. Trimming took 2 bases from V and 10 from J, leaving 12 bases between them. CDR3 nucleotides: TGTGCCAGCAGCTTAGGGAAAGAAGGGTCACCCCTCCACTTT. Translation gives CASSLGKEGSPLHF.

The chain carries TRBV19 and TRBJ1-2; maybe TRBD1 (6 bases). This CDR3 spans 16 amino acids. CDR1 is LNHDA and CDR2 is SQIVND in the germline V gene (reference sequence). With 0 bases removed from V and 2 bases from J, the gap between germline ends came to 13 bases. The CDR3 region has the DNA TGTGCCAGTAGTATAGATCGGAACAGGGTAAACTATGGCTACACCTTC. This encodes CASSIDRNRVNYGYTF.

This sequence joins TRBV5-1 and TRBJ2-7; maybe TRBD1 (5 bases). Germline V gene sequence: CDR1 SGHRS, CDR2 YFSETQ. Deletions cut 5 bases from V and 1 base from J, with 10 bases between. There are 13 residues in the CDR3. CDR3: CASRGDMSYEQYF. CDR3 DNA: TGCGCCAGCAGAGGGGATATGTCCTACGAGCAGTACTTC.

This clone was seen more than once but under ten times. The chain carries TRBV9 and TRBJ2-3, with 8 positions matching TRBD2. The ends lost 0 bases at V and 1 base at J; junction bases unmatched: 1. CDR3 size: 15 residues. The germline V gene encodes CDR1 SGDLS and CDR2 YYNGEE. This chain's CDR3 is CASSVVTSGTDTQYF. As DNA, the CDR3 is TGTGCCAGCAGCGTAGTGACTAGCGGCACAGATACGCAGTATTTT.

V and J are TRBV6-5 and TRBJ2-7; 11 bases map to TRBD1. The trim removed 4 bases at V and 3 bases at J, leaving 8 bases unmatched. The CDR3 spans 16 residues. Germline values: CDR1 MNHEY, CDR2 SVGAGI. CDR3 coding DNA: TGTGCCAGCAGTTCACGGACAGGGGGCGATTTCTACGAGCAGTACTTC. Protein sequence: CASSSRTGGDFYEQYF.

The J gene is TRBJ1-4, the V gene TRBV14; TRBD1 might be the D (6 bases). V was clipped by 0 bases and J by 8 bases, with 16 bases between them. The CDR3 spans 16 residues. In germline, CDR1 is SGHDN, CDR2 FVKESK. CDR3 sequence: CASSQEEGGFREKLFF. The CDR3 DNA is TGTGCCAGCAGCCAAGAAGAGGGGGGCTTTCGCGAAAAACTGTTTTTT.

This clone was counted a single time. V and J are TRBV7-8 and TRBJ2-7, with 7 bases aligning to TRBD1. J was trimmed by 1 base and V by 1 base; bases with no gene match: 4. This CDR3 is 15 amino acids long. Germline V gives CDR1 SGHVS, CDR2 FQNEAQ. The CDR3 sequence: CASSLVTGKSYEQYF. DNA for the CDR3: TGTGCCAGCAGCTTAGTGACAGGGAAGTCCTACGAGCAGTACTTC.

The V and J genes are TRBV6-6 and TRBJ2-1; D ambiguous. Germline-derived CDR1 and CDR2 are MNHNY and SVGAGI (reference sequence). V shed 4 bases and J shed 7 bases, with 5 bases lying between them. The CDR3 length is 11 residues. The CDR3 DNA is TGTGCCAGCAGTTCCCCAAATGAGCAGTTCTTC. This codes for CASSSPNEQFF.